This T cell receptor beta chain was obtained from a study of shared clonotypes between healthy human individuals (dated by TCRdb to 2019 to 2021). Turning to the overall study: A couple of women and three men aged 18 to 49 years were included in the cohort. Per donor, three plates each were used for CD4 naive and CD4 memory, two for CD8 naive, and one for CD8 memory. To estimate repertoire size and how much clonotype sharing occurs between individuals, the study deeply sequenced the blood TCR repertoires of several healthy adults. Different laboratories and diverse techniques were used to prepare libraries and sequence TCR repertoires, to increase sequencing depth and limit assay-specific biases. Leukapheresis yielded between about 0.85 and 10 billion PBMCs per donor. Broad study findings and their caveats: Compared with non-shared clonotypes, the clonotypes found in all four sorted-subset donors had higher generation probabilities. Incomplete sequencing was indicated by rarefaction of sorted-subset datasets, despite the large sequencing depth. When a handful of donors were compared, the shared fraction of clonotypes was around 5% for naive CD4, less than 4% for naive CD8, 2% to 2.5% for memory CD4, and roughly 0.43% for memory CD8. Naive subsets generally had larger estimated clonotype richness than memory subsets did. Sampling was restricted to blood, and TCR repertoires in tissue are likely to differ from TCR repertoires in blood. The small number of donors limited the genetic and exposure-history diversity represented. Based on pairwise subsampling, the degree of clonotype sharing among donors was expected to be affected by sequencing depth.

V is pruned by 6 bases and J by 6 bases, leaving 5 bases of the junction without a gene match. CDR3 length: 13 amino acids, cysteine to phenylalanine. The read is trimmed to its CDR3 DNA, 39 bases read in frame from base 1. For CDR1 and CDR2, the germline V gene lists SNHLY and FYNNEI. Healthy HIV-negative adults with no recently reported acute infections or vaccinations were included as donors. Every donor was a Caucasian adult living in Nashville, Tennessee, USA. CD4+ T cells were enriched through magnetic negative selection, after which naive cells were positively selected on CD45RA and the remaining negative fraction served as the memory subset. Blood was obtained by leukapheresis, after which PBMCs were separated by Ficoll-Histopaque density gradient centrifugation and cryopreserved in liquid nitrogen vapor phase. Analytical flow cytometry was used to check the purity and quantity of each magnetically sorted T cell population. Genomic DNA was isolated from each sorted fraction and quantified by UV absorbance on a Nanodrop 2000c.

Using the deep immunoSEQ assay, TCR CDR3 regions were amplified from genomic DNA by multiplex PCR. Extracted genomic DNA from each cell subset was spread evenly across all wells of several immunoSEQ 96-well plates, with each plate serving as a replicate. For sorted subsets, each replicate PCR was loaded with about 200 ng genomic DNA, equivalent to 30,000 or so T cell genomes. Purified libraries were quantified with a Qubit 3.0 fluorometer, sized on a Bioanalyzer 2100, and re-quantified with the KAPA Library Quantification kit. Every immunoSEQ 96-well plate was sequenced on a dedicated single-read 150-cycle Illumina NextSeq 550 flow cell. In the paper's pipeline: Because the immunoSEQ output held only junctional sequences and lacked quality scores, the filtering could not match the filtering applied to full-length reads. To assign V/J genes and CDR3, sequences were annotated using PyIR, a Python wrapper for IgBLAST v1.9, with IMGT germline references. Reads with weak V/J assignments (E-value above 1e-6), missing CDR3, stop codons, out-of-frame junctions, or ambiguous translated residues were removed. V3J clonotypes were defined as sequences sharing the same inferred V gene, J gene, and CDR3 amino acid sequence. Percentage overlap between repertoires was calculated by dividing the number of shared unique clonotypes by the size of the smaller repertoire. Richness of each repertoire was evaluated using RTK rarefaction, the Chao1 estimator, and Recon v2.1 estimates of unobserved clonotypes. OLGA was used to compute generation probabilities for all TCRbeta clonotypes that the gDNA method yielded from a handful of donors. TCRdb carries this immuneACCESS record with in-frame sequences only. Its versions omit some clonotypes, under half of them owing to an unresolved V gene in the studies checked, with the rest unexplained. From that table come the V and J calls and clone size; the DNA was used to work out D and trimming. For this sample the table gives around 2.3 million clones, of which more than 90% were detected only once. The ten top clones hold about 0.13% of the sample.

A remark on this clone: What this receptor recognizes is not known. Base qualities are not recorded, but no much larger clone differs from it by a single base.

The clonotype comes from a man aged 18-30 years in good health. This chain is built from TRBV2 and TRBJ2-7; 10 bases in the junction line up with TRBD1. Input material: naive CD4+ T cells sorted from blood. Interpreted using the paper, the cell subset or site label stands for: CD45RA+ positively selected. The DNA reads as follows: TGTGCCAGCAGGGAGGGACAGGGGATCGAGCAGTACTTC. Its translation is CASREGQGIEQYF. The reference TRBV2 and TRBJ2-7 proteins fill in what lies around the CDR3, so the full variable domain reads EPEVTQTPSHQVTQMGQEVILRCVPISNHLYFYWYRQILGQKVEFLVSFYNNEISEKSEIFDDQFSVERPDGSNFTLKIRSTKLEDSAMYFCASREGQGIEQYFGPGTRLTVT.